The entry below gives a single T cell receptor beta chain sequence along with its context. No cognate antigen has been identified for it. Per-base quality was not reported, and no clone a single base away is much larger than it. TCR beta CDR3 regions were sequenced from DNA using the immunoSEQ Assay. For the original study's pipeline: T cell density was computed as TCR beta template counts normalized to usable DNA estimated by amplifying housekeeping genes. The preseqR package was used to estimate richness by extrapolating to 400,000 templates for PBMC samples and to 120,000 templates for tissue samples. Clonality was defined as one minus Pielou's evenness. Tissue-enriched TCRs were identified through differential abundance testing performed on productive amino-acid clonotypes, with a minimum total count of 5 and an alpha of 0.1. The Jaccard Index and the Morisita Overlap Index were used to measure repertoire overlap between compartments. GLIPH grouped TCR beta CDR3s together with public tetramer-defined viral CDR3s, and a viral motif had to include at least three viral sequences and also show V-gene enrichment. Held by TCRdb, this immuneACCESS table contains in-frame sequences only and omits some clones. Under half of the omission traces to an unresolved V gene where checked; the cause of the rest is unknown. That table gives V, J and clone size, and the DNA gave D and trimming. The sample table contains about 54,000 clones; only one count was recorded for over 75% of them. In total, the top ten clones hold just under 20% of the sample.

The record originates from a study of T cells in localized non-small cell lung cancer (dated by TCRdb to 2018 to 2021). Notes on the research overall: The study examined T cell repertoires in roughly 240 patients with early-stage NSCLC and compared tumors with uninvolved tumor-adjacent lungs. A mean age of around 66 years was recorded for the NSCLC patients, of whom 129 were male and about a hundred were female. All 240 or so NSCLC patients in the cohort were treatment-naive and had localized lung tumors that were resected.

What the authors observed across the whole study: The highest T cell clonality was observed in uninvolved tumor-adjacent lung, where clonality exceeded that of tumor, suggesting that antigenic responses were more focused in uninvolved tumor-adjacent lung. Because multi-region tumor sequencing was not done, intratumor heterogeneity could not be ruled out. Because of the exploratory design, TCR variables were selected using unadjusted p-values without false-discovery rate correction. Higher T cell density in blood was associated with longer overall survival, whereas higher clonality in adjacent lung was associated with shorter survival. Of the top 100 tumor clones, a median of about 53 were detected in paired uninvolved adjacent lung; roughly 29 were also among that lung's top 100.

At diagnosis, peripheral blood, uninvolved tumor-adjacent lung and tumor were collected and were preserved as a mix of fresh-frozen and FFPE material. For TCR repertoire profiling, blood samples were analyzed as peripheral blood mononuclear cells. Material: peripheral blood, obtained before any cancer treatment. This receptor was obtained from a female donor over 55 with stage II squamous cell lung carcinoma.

Here the CDR3 is given as CASTPGRGNYGYTF. The nucleotide sequence is given as TGTGCCAGCACCCCCGGACGGGGAAACTATGGCTACACCTTC. The V and J segments used are TRBV4-2 and TRBJ1-2; confidence is insufficient to name the D gene. Deletion took 7 bases off V and 2 bases off J, with a span of 14 bases between the germline ends. For CDR1 and CDR2, the germline V gene lists LGHNA and YNFKEQ. The CDR3 spans 14 residues, from the cysteine through the phenylalanine. Only the CDR3 part of the read is kept: 42 bases, read in frame from the first base.